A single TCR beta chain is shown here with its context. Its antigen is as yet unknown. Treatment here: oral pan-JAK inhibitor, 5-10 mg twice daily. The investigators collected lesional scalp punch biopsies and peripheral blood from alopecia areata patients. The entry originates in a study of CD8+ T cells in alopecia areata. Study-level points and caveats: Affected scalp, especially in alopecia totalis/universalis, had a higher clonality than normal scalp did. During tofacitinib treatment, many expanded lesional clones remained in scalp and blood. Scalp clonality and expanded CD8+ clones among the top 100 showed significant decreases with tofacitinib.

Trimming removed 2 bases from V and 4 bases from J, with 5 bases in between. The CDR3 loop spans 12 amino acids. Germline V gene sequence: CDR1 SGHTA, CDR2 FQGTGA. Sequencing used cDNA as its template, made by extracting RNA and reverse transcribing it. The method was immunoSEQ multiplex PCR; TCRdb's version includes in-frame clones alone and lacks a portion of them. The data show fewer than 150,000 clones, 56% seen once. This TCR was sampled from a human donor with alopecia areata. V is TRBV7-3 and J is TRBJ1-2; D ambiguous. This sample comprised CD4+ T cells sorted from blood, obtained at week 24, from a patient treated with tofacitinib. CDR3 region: CASSLLGYGYTF. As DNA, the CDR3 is TGTGCCAGCAGCTTATTGGGCTATGGCTACACCTTC.